Listed here is a single T cell receptor beta chain. Authors' methods: It was from reference gene primer amplification that nucleated cell counts were estimated. Clones were read by immunoSEQ multiplex PCR, and TCRdb kept only the in-frame ones, dropping some. For V, J and clone size, that table is used; D and trimming come from the DNA. The repertoire has about 120,000 clones, 84% of them found once; the top ten carry under 5%. The sample originates from a study of blood T cell repertoires in COVID-19. Study summary: The cDNA or gDNA used as material had been derived from T cells, B-cell-depleted T cells, or PBMCs.

V lost 4 bases and J 4 bases, leaving 7 bases between the germline ends. The CDR3 length is 12 residues. Germline V gene sequence: CDR1 MDHEN, CDR2 SYDVKM. Everyone who took part was about 18 to 89 years old, and they came from fewer than 25 US areas. Two negative PCRs, clearance, or symptom resolution characterized the recovered Cohort 3 donors. The sample taken for sequencing was PBMCs or T cells enriched from blood (not recorded which). The chain couples TRBV28 to TRBJ2-5, with D unclear. This clonotype originated in a woman in her twenties or thirties who had recovered from COVID-19. The DNA for the CDR3 is TGTGCCAGCAGTTCTTCCTTAGAGACCCAGTACTTC. The encoded protein is CASSSSLETQYF. The entire variable domain, with the rest obtained from reference TRBV28 and TRBJ2-5, is as follows: DVKVTQSSRYLVKRTGEKVFLECVQDMDHENMFWYRQDPGLGLRLIYFSYDVKMKEKGDIPEGYSVSREKKERFSLILESASTNQTSMYLCASSSSLETQYFGPGTRLLVL.